These 15 T cell receptor beta chains originate from one sample sequenced in a study of blood T cell repertoires in COVID-19. Clones were sequenced by immunoSEQ multiplex PCR, and TCRdb holds only the in-frame ones, with some missing. Among roughly 30,000 clones, approximately 84% were seen once, and the ten largest hold roughly 10%. The sample taken for sequencing was peripheral blood. These TCRs come from a man older than 75 with active COVID-19.

This rearrangement joins TRBV7-9 to TRBJ1-4, with TRBD1 matching over 9 bases. CDR3 size: 14 residues. V lost 5 bases to trimming and J lost 4 bases; unmatched junction nucleotides: 2. The germline V gene has CDR1 SEHNR and CDR2 FQNEAQ (reference sequence). The CDR3 region is CASSRDRDNEKLFF. In DNA, the CDR3 is TGTGCCAGCAGCCGGGACAGGGATAATGAAAAACTGTTTTTT.

This clone was recorded a few times. The gene calls are TRBV4-1 and TRBJ2-7, with D perhaps TRBD2 (5 bases). CDR1 and CDR2 (germline): MGHRA, YSYEKL. V was trimmed by 0 bases and J by 2 bases, leaving 14 bases between them. The CDR3 has 16 amino acids. This CDR3 is CASSQDSARRTYEQYF. For the CDR3, the DNA is TGCGCCAGCAGCCAAGATAGCGCTAGAAGAACCTACGAGCAGTACTTC.

CDR3: CASRLTGATEAFF. CDR3 in DNA: TGTGCCAGCAGACTTACAGGGGCCACTGAAGCTTTCTTT. The chain employs TRBV27 and TRBJ1-1, with 7 bases that match TRBD1. Germline V CDR1 and CDR2: MNHEY, SMNVEV (reference sequence). The CDR3 extends over 13 amino acids. Trimming took 6 bases from V and 4 from J; bases not matched to a gene: 5.

The chain uses TRBV29-1 and TRBJ1-5; 11 bases line up with TRBD1. The CDR3 sequence is 17 residues long. CDR1 is SQVTM, CDR2 ANQGSEA, per germline. With V trimmed by 7 bases and J by 5 bases, 16 bases remained unmatched. The CDR3 reads CSDPSRDRGYWDQPQHF. The CDR3 DNA reads as TGCAGCGATCCCTCCCGGGACAGGGGGTATTGGGATCAGCCCCAGCATTTT.

This chain links TRBV6-5 with TRBJ2-7, with D possibly TRBD1 on 6 matching bases. The ends were cut back, 8 bases at V and 3 bases at J, with 8 bases in the middle. The length of the CDR3 is 11 residues. Germline values: CDR1 MNHEY, CDR2 SVGAGI. CDR3 bases: TGTGCCAGCTCGACAGGCTACGAGCAGTACTTC. It codes for CASSTGYEQYF.

V and J are TRBV27 and TRBJ1-5, with 9 bases aligning to TRBD1. Unmatched junction bases numbered 6, after V lost 5 bases and J lost 7 bases. The germline CDR1 and CDR2 sequences are MNHEY and SMNVEV (reference sequence). This CDR3 region has 14 residues. Here the CDR3 reads CASSPPGQGQPQHF. The CDR3 bases are TGTGCCAGCAGTCCCCCGGGACAGGGCCAGCCCCAGCATTTT.

About this clone itself: At one end the junction does not follow the germline gene, possibly because of a read error. The chain combines TRBV30 with TRBJ2-2; tentatively, D is TRBD2 (7 bases). Germline CDR1 GTSNPN, CDR2 SVGIG (reference sequence). The CDR3 is made up of 14 amino acids. This chain's CDR3 is CARRGGVGTGELFF. DNA for the CDR3: TGTGCCCGGAGGGGGGGGGTCGGCACCGGGGAGCTGTTTTTT.

The chain employs TRBV19 and TRBJ1-1; D is perhaps TRBD1 (5 bases). The CDR3 runs 17 residues. V was cut by 8 bases and J by 1 base, with 23 bases left in between. The V gene's germline CDR1 is LNHDA and CDR2 SQIVND (reference sequence). CDR3 amino acids: CASRGEALRGKNTEAFF. The CDR3, as DNA: TGTGCCAGTCGGGGGGAAGCATTGCGGGGGAAGAACACTGAAGCTTTCTTT.

There are a few counts of this clone. The chain recombines TRBV9 with TRBJ2-1; TRBD2 matches at 11 bases. CDR1 is SGDLS, CDR2 YYNGEE, per germline. V was pared by 0 bases and J by 0 bases, with 8 bases of the junction left unmatched. The length of the CDR3 is 19 residues. The CDR3 reads CASSVGFSGGVSSYNEQFF. CDR3 nucleotides: TGTGCCAGCAGCGTAGGCTTTAGCGGGGGGGTTAGCTCCTACAATGAGCAGTTCTTC.

The chain employs TRBV19 and TRBJ1-2; D may be TRBD1 (5 bases). The V gene's germline CDR1 is LNHDA and CDR2 SQIVND (reference sequence). V lost 3 bases, J lost 2 bases, and 13 bases lay in between. The CDR3 runs to 15 residues. In DNA form, the CDR3 reads TGTGCCAGTAGTATTGGGGGGTTGCAGAACTATGGCTACACCTTC. Translated: CASSIGGLQNYGYTF. Full variable domain (remainder filled in from reference TRBV19 and TRBJ1-2): DGGITQSPKYLFRKEGQNVTLSCEQNLNHDAMYWYRQDPGQGLRLIYYSQIVNDFQKGDIAEGYSVSREKKESFPLTVTSAQKNPTAFYLCASSIGGLQNYGYTFGSGTRLTVV.

The chain is built from TRBV6-5 and TRBJ2-2, with 7 nucleotides matching TRBD1. The germline V gene has CDR1 MNHEY and CDR2 SVGAGI. This CDR3 is built from 15 residues. Losses at the gene ends were 5 bases for V and 4 bases for J; bases not matched to a gene: 7. CDR3 in amino acids: CASSQGVFSTGELFF. In DNA form, the CDR3 reads TGTGCCAGCAGTCAGGGGGTTTTCAGCACCGGGGAGCTGTTTTTT.

This chain links TRBV30 with TRBJ1-6; D is possibly TRBD1 (5 bases). V gave up 1 base and J gave up 4 bases, with 5 bases separating them. The CDR3 covers 13 residues. CDR1 GTSNPN and CDR2 SVGIG come from the germline V gene (reference sequence). CDR3 loop: CAWSGQYNSPLHF. The CDR3 bases are TGTGCCTGGAGTGGACAGTATAATTCACCCCTCCACTTT.

This clone was detected only once. This chain connects TRBV5-8 to TRBJ2-7; D is uncertain. CDR1 SGHTS and CDR2 YDEGEE come from the germline V gene. The ends were cut back, 4 bases at V and 0 bases at J, with 8 bases in the middle. The CDR3 contains 13 residues. The CDR3: CASSQKSSYEQYF. The CDR3 nucleotides read TGTGCCAGCAGCCAAAAGAGCTCCTACGAGCAGTACTTC.

This chain joins TRBV3-1 (or the pseudogene TRBV3-2) and TRBJ2-5, with TRBD2 identical over 10 bases. Trimming cost V 6 bases and J 5 bases; bases outside gene matches: 9. This CDR3 has 15 residues. Germline V gives CDR1 LGHDT, CDR2 YNNKEL (reference sequence). The CDR3 nucleotides are TGTGCCAGCAGACTCGGAGCGGGGGGGCCTGAGACCCAGTACTTC. Amino acids: CASRLGAGGPETQYF.

This rearrangement joins TRBV19 to TRBJ2-7; unclear D gene. V was shortened by 5 bases and J by 3 bases, with 14 bases between the two germline ends. Germline V lookup: CDR1 LNHDA, CDR2 SQIVND (reference sequence). CDR3 size: 14 residues. The CDR3 sequence: CASSSSWRNYEQYF. CDR3 sequence (DNA): TGTGCCAGTAGTTCTTCTTGGAGAAACTACGAGCAGTACTTC. The full variable domain, with the rest looked up from reference TRBV19 and TRBJ2-7, is DGGITQSPKYLFRKEGQNVTLSCEQNLNHDAMYWYRQDPGQGLRLIYYSQIVNDFQKGDIAEGYSVSREKKESFPLTVTSAQKNPTAFYLCASSSSWRNYEQYFGPGTRLTVT.